One and the same sample provided the 20 T cell receptor beta chains below, sequenced in a study of T cell repertoires in cytomegalovirus infection. MiXCR, run by TCRdb on the reads, gives a single entry per CDR3 protein. The sample shows approximately 1,000,000 distinct CDR3 sequences, less than 40% of them seen only once. Their specific antigens are unknown. Here the sequenced sample was cultured CD8+ T cells from PBMCs, taken from culture after CMV antigen stimulation. These receptors all stem from a human donor in good health (CMV status not recorded). Some clones in this sample may be carry-over from other donors' samples.

The V gene is TRBV7-9, the J gene TRBJ2-3; TRBD2 agrees at 10 bases. J lost 2 bases, V lost 6 bases, and 17 bases had no gene match. Looked up from germline, CDR1 is SEHNR and CDR2 is FQNEAQ (reference sequence). CDR3 length: 19 amino acids. The CDR3 sequence: CASRRWVNTTSGPTDTQYF. The CDR3 coding sequence is TGTGCCAGCAGGCGATGGGTTAATACGACTAGCGGGCCCACAGATACGCAGTATTTT.

This clonotype was picked up a small number of times. The chain recombines TRBV10-2 with TRBJ2-3; D unclear. V lost 6 bases and J 5 bases, leaving 12 bases between the germline ends. This CDR3 has 13 amino acids. Germline values: CDR1 WSHSY, CDR2 SAAADI. The CDR3 loop reads CASRHDSLDTQYF. DNA for the CDR3: TGCGCCAGCAGACACGACTCTCTAGATACGCAGTATTTT.

V usage is TRBV15 and J usage is TRBJ2-7; 7 bases fit TRBD1. In germline, CDR1 is LNHNV, CDR2 YYDKDF (reference sequence). This CDR3 comprises 12 residues. Losses at the gene ends were 1 base for V and 12 bases for J; bases not matched to a gene: 6. The CDR3 DNA sequence: TGTGCCACCAGCAGAGGACAGGGCCATCCGTACTTC. Translating it yields CATSRGQGHPYF.

This rearrangement joins TRBV2 to TRBJ2-2; 7 bases agree with TRBD2. The CDR3 spans 16 residues. V dropped 10 bases and J dropped 3; count of bases not matched to a gene: 14. Germline V gives CDR1 SNHLY, CDR2 FYNNEI. For the CDR3, the DNA is TGTGCCACTGATGTAGGGAGCGGGGCGTACACCGGGGAGCTGTTTTTT. Translation gives CATDVGSGAYTGELFF.

In its sample, this clonotype was seen a few times. V and J are TRBV7-9 and TRBJ2-1; 13 bases fit TRBD2. V lost 3 bases and J lost 2; bases outside the gene matches: 4. There are 17 residues in the CDR3. Germline V gene sequence: CDR1 SEHNR, CDR2 FQNEAQ (reference sequence). CDR3 DNA sequence: TGTGCCAGCAGCTTCCCGGGACTAGCGGGGACCTACAATGAGCAGTTCTTC. Its protein is CASSFPGLAGTYNEQFF. The whole variable domain, remainder taken from reference TRBV7-9 and TRBJ2-1, is DTGVSQNPRHKITKRGQNVTFRCDPISEHNRLYWYRQTLGQGPEFLTYFQNEAQLEKSRLLSDRFSAERPKGSFSTLEIQRTEQGDSAMYLCASSFPGLAGTYNEQFFGPGTRLTVL.

The chain carries TRBV7-8 and TRBJ2-5; tentatively, D is TRBD1 (5 bases). The CDR3 extends over 14 amino acids. V was clipped by 4 bases and J by 5 bases, with 14 bases between them. Germline values: CDR1 SGHVS, CDR2 FQNEAQ. The CDR3 DNA follows: TGTGCCAGCAGCTCCAGGGCAAATGGGGAGACCCAGTACTTC. Translation: CASSSRANGETQYF.

This clonotype was counted only a few times. CDR3 residues: CASSISVSTNEQFF. The DNA for the CDR3 is TGTGCCAGTAGTATTAGCGTCTCTACCAATGAGCAGTTCTTC. The chain carries TRBV19 and TRBJ2-1; D might be TRBD2 (5 bases). This CDR3 has 14 amino acids. Germline-derived CDR1 and CDR2 are LNHDA and SQIVND (reference sequence). V dropped 3 bases and J dropped 6 bases, with 12 bases sitting between them.

V is TRBV6-4 and J is TRBJ1-1; 10 bases line up with TRBD1. Trimming removed 7 bases from V and 6 bases from J; junction bases left unmatched: 11. Germline V CDR1 and CDR2: MRHNA, SNTAGT. The CDR3 is 15 amino acids. This CDR3 reads CASTGTGDGGPEAFF. The DNA for the CDR3 is TGTGCCAGCACAGGGACAGGGGATGGGGGCCCTGAAGCTTTCTTT.

This clonotype turned up a few times. This chain links TRBV10-3 with TRBJ1-4; no reliable D call. The CDR3 runs 13 residues. Looked up from germline, CDR1 is ENHRY and CDR2 is SYGVKD. V lost 2 bases and J lost 6, with 7 bases in between. The CDR3 sequence: CAISENGYEKLFF. In DNA form, the CDR3 reads TGTGCCATCAGTGAGAACGGATATGAAAAACTGTTTTTT.

The chain is built from TRBV11-3 and TRBJ2-7, with D perhaps TRBD1 or TRBD2 (7 bases each). The CDR3 consists of 14 residues. The V gene's germline CDR1 is SGHNT and CDR2 YENEEA. Trimming took 4 bases from V and 2 from J, leaving 12 bases between them. In nucleotides, the CDR3 is TGTGCCAGCAGCTCGACAGGGACTACCTACGAGCAGTACTTC. Protein sequence: CASSSTGTTYEQYF.

This clonotype appeared once. The chain combines TRBV27 with TRBJ2-1; D tentatively reads TRBD1 or TRBD2 (6 bases each). V was pared by 8 bases and J by 0 bases, with 8 bases between. This CDR3 comprises 13 residues. Germline lookup yields CDR1 MNHEY and CDR2 SMNVEV (reference sequence). The CDR3 DNA is TGTGCCAGCGGAGGGGGCTCCTACAATGAGCAGTTCTTC. Residues: CASGGGSYNEQFF.

The chain employs TRBV6-2 or TRBV6-3 and TRBJ2-5; the D gene is possibly TRBD2 (6 bases). CDR1 and CDR2 (germline): MNHEY, SVGEGT. This CDR3 comprises 12 residues. Trimming left V 10 bases short and J 4 bases short, with 13 bases between. The CDR3 sequence: CATSRRGETQYF. CDR3 sequence (DNA): TGTGCCACCTCGAGGCGGGGAGAGACCCAGTACTTC.

The V call is TRBV6-5, the J call TRBJ2-3; 14 positions match TRBD2. With V trimmed by 6 bases and J by 8 bases, 7 bases remained unmatched. The germline V gene has CDR1 MNHEY and CDR2 SVGAGI. The CDR3 contains 15 residues. This CDR3 reads CASRPTSGGARTQYF. For the CDR3, the DNA is TGTGCCAGCAGACCGACTAGCGGGGGGGCCCGTACGCAGTATTTT.

V gene TRBV6-6 combines with J gene TRBJ2-7, with 8 bases fitting TRBD1. CDR3 length equals 15 residues. The germline gives CDR1 MNHNY, CDR2 SVGAGI (reference sequence). With 6 bases clipped from V and 2 bases from J, the junction kept 9 bases outside the gene matches. This CDR3 is CASSRGQAHPYEQYV. DNA for the CDR3: TGTGCCAGCAGCCGGGGACAGGCCCACCCCTACGAGCAGTACGTC.

This chain joins TRBV19 and TRBJ2-1; no clear D gene. Trimming took off 4 bases at V and 8 bases at J, with 15 bases between the two ends. This CDR3 spans 14 amino acids. Per the germline V gene, CDR1 is LNHDA and CDR2 is SQIVND (reference sequence). The CDR3, as DNA: TGTGCCAGTAGTACCCCTTATATGTCTGATGAGCAGTTCTTC. Protein: CASSTPYMSDEQFF.

This clonotype was counted only a few times. This chain joins TRBV19 and TRBJ1-4; D not certain. The CDR3 spans 11 residues. Trimming took off 6 bases at V and 13 bases at J, with 12 bases between the two ends. Germline V gene lookup returns CDR1 LNHDA and CDR2 SQIVND (reference sequence). The CDR3 protein is CASRATGGLFF. Written as DNA, the CDR3 is TGTGCCAGTAGAGCGACCGGTGGACTGTTTTTT.

This clonotype showed up many times. J is TRBJ1-1 and V is TRBV7-8; D is possibly TRBD1 (5 bases). The CDR3 is 13 residues long. Germline V gene data show CDR1 as SGHVS and CDR2 as FQNEAQ. The V end lost 2 bases, the J end lost 7 bases, and 11 bases lay between the germline ends. CDR3 amino acids: CASSLTRGDEAFF. In DNA form, the CDR3 reads TGTGCCAGCAGCTTAACGCGGGGGGATGAAGCTTTCTTT. The full variable domain, with the rest looked up from reference TRBV7-8 and TRBJ1-1, is GAGVSQSPRYKVAKRGQDVALRCDPISGHVSLFWYQQALGQGPEFLTYFQNEAQLDKSGLPSDRFFAERPEGSVSTLKIQRTQQEDSAVYLCASSLTRGDEAFFGQGTRLTVV.

This clonotype was observed a handful of times. This rearrangement joins TRBV7-9 to TRBJ2-7; possible D gene TRBD1, 7 bases. V shed 1 base and J shed 3 bases, with 16 bases lying between them. The CDR3 is 16 amino acids. Germline CDR1 and CDR2: SEHNR and FQNEAQ (reference sequence). CDR3: CASSLGQGEAFYEQYV. CDR3 in DNA: TGTGCCAGCAGCTTAGGTCAGGGGGAGGCTTTCTACGAGCAGTACGTC.

Many counts were recorded for this clonotype. This chain connects TRBV5-6 to TRBJ2-7; TRBD1 matches at 8 bases. V shed 3 bases, J shed 5 bases, and the junction held 13 bases outside the gene matches. The CDR3 is 16 amino acids. Germline V lookup: CDR1 SGHDT, CDR2 YYEEEE. CDR3 protein: CASSYSIDRGPDEQYF. In DNA, the CDR3 is TGTGCCAGCAGCTACTCTATCGACAGGGGCCCCGACGAGCAGTACTTC.

This clonotype was counted a few times. The V call is TRBV7-9, the J call TRBJ1-2; 8 bases align to TRBD1. With 1 base clipped from V and 7 bases from J, the junction kept 11 bases outside the gene matches. The germline V gene encodes CDR1 SEHNR and CDR2 FQNEAQ (reference sequence). This CDR3 has 16 residues. In DNA form, the CDR3 reads TGTGCCAGCAGCTTAGAAGGAACCAGGGGGCCTGGTGGCTACACCTTC. As protein: CASSLEGTRGPGGYTF. The full variable domain, in which reference TRBV7-9 and TRBJ1-2 provide the parts outside the CDR3, is DTGVSQNPRHKITKRGQNVTFRCDPISEHNRLYWYRQTLGQGPEFLTYFQNEAQLEKSRLLSDRFSAERPKGSFSTLEIQRTEQGDSAMYLCASSLEGTRGPGGYTFGSGTRLTVV.